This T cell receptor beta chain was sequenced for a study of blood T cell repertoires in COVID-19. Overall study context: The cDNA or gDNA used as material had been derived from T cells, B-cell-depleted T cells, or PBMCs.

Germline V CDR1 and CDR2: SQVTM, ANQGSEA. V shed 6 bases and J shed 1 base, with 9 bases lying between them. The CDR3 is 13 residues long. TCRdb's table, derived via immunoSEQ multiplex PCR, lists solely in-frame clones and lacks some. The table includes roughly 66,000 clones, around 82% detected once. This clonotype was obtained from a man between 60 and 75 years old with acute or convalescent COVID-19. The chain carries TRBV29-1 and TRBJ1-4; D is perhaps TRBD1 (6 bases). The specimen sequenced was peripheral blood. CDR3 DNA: TGCAGCGTACCAGGGGTAACTAATGAAAAACTGTTTTTT. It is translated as CSVPGVTNEKLFF.